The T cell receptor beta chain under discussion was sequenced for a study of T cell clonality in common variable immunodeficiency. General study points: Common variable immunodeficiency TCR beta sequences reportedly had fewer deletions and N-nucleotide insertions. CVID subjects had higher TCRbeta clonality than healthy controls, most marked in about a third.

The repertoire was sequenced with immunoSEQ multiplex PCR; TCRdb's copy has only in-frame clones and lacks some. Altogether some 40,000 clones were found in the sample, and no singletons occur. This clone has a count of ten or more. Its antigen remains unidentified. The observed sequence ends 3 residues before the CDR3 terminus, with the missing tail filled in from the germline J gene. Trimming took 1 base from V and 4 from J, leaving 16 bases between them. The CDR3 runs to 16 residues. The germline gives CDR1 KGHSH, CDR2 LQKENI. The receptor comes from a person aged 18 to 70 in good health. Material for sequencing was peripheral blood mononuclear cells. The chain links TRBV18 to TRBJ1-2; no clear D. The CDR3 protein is CASSPQRAREGYGYTF. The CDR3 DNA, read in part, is TGTGCCAGCTCACCACAGCGGGCCCGGGAAGGCTATGGC.